The 27 T cell receptor beta chains reported below all come from one sample, sequenced in a study of OX40 agonist ivuxolimab in advanced cancers. TCRdb keeps only in-frame clones here, not all; method: immunoSEQ multiplex PCR. This table has some 40,000 clones, 75% to 85% appearing once. Material: CD4+ or CD8+ T cells sorted from blood, obtained in a trial of the OX40 agonist ivuxolimab. These TCRs come from an adult with an advanced solid tumor such as melanoma, head and neck, liver or kidney cancer.

The chain combines TRBV4-2 with TRBJ2-2; D ambiguous. CDR1 and CDR2 from the germline V gene are LGHNA and YNFKEQ. The CDR3 loop spans 17 amino acids. V was shortened by 3 bases and J by 0 bases, with 14 bases between the two germline ends. This chain's CDR3 is CASSQAAKNANTGELFF. The CDR3 region has the DNA TGTGCCAGCAGCCAGGCTGCTAAGAACGCGAACACCGGGGAGCTGTTTTTT.

The genes are TRBV7-2 and TRBJ1-1; D not certain. Germline CDR1 and CDR2: SGHTA and FQGNSA. The CDR3 has 14 residues. Trimming left V 5 bases short and J 1 base short, with 11 bases between. CDR3 protein: CASSRSFGNTEAFF. In DNA, the CDR3 is TGTGCCAGCAGCCGCTCCTTTGGGAACACTGAAGCTTTCTTT. The variable domain in full, with the rest retrieved from reference TRBV7-2 and TRBJ1-1, is GAGVSQSPSNKVTEKGKDVELRCDPISGHTALYWYRQSLGQGLEFLIYFQGNSAPDKSGLPSDRFSAERTGGSVSTLTIQRTQQEDSAVYLCASSRSFGNTEAFFGQGTRLTVV.

The rearrangement joins TRBV9 to TRBJ2-2, with TRBD2 identical over 10 bases. The ends lost 6 bases at V and 7 bases at J; junction bases unmatched: 6. The CDR3 is 14 residues long. CDR1 and CDR2 (germline): SGDLS, YYNGEE. The CDR3 spells CASTEREGLGELFF. The CDR3 region has the DNA TGTGCCAGCACTGAGCGGGAGGGCCTCGGGGAGCTGTTTTTT.

The V and J genes are TRBV30 and TRBJ1-5; no clear D gene. V was shortened by 1 base and J by 5 bases, with 9 bases between the two germline ends. The CDR3 spans 13 residues. Germline lookup yields CDR1 GTSNPN and CDR2 SVGIG (reference sequence). The chain's CDR3 is CAWSAGGDQPQHF. The CDR3 nucleotides are TGTGCCTGGAGTGCCGGAGGTGATCAGCCCCAGCATTTT.

This clone has only a few counts. The rearrangement uses TRBV2 and TRBJ1-5, with D maybe TRBD1 (6 bases). Germline-derived CDR1 and CDR2 are SNHLY and FYNNEI. The CDR3 loop spans 16 amino acids. Trimming took 6 bases from V and 5 from J, leaving 20 bases between them. This CDR3 is CASSPTHPAGDQPQHF. CDR3 in DNA: TGTGCCAGCAGCCCCACCCACCCGGCAGGGGATCAGCCCCAGCATTTT.

The chain carries TRBV7-2 and TRBJ1-1; the D is unclear. CDR3 size: 15 residues. Germline V gene data show CDR1 as SGHTA and CDR2 as FQGNSA. The germline V and J ends were trimmed by 5 bases and 2 bases, with 15 bases remaining between them. The CDR3 region has the DNA TGTGCCAGCAGCCGACCCGACGGGCCAAACACTGAAGCTTTCTTT. Encoded protein: CASSRPDGPNTEAFF.

This chain links TRBV5-6 with TRBJ2-1; 10 bases are a match to TRBD1. This CDR3 has 11 residues. After removal of 2 bases from V and 14 bases from J, the junction contained 1 base not matched to a gene. The V gene's germline CDR1 is SGHDT and CDR2 YYEEEE. Here the CDR3 DNA reads TGTGCCAGCAGCTTAGGGACAGGGGAGTTCTTC. It translates to CASSLGTGEFF.

This clone was detected a few times. The chain uses TRBV7-9 and TRBJ2-7; the D gene could be TRBD1 or TRBD2 (5 bases each). Germline V lookup: CDR1 SEHNR, CDR2 FQNEAQ (reference sequence). The CDR3 is 14 residues long. Deletions cut 5 bases from V and 1 base from J, with 12 bases between. As DNA, the CDR3 is TGTGCCAGCAGCACAGGACCGGGGTCCTACGAGCAGTACTTC. This translates into CASSTGPGSYEQYF.

CDR3 amino acids: CAGRLGGLDTEAFF. The CDR3 coding sequence is TGCGCCGGACGCCTCGGGGGGCTCGACACTGAAGCTTTCTTT. This chain uses TRBV5-1 with TRBJ1-1, with a possible D match to TRBD1 (6 bases). The CDR3 runs 14 residues. The V gene's germline CDR1 is SGHRS and CDR2 YFSETQ. Trimming removed 10 bases from V and 3 bases from J, with 19 bases in between.

This sequence joins TRBV7-2 and TRBJ1-2; D uncertain. Germline loops: CDR1 SGHTA, CDR2 FQGNSA. Trimming took 4 bases from V and 1 from J, leaving 13 bases between them. The CDR3 loop spans 15 amino acids. The DNA of the CDR3 is TGTGCCAGCAGCTCCATCTCGATAATTAACTATGGCTACACCTTC. This sequence encodes CASSSISIINYGYTF.

V and J are TRBV4-1 and TRBJ1-5; no clear D. This CDR3 comprises 14 residues. The germline gives CDR1 MGHRA, CDR2 YSYEKL. V lost 1 base, J lost 3 bases, and 7 bases lay in between. Here the CDR3 DNA reads TGCGCCAGCAGCCAAGGGCACCTCAATCAGCCCCAGCATTTT. This gives the protein CASSQGHLNQPQHF.

The V gene is TRBV7-9, the J gene TRBJ2-1; no clear D. The V end was cut by 8 bases, the J end by 8 bases, with 10 bases between. The CDR3 has 11 residues. CDR1 is SEHNR and CDR2 is FQNEAQ in the germline V gene (reference sequence). For the CDR3, the DNA is TGTGCCAGCGACCTAGTCGATGAGCAGTTCTTC. Protein sequence: CASDLVDEQFF. Full variable domain (rest looked up from reference TRBV7-9 and TRBJ2-1): DTGVSQNPRHKITKRGQNVTFRCDPISEHNRLYWYRQTLGQGPEFLTYFQNEAQLEKSRLLSDRFSAERPKGSFSTLEIQRTEQGDSAMYLCASDLVDEQFFGPGTRLTVL.

This clone was seen only once. This chain joins TRBV4-3 and TRBJ2-7; 8 nucleotides align to TRBD1. The CDR3 length is 16 residues. V lost 3 bases, J lost 5 bases, and 12 bases stayed unmatched. From germline, CDR1 is LGHNA and CDR2 YSLEER. The CDR3 spells CASSQGPQDRVNEQYF. CDR3 DNA sequence: TGCGCCAGCAGCCAGGGACCTCAGGACAGGGTTAACGAGCAGTACTTC.

The chain has TRBV27 and TRBJ2-7; D may correspond to TRBD1 or TRBD2 (5 bases each). This CDR3 is built from 15 residues. The germline V and J ends were trimmed by 2 bases and 3 bases, with 14 bases remaining between them. Per germline, CDR1 MNHEY and CDR2 SMNVEV (reference sequence). CDR3 sequence: CASSLGFGAVYEQYF. The CDR3, as DNA: TGTGCCAGCAGTTTAGGGTTCGGGGCAGTCTACGAGCAGTACTTC.

V usage is TRBV19 and J usage is TRBJ2-7, with 9 nucleotides matching TRBD2. The CDR3 is made up of 17 amino acids. The germline V gene has CDR1 LNHDA and CDR2 SQIVND (reference sequence). The junction had 10 bases not matched to a gene; V was cut back by 2 bases and J by 2 bases. The CDR3 spells CASSISYPSGVTYEQYF. CDR3 nucleotides: TGTGCCAGTAGTATAAGTTATCCTAGCGGGGTCACCTACGAGCAGTACTTC. Drawing the rest from reference TRBV19 and TRBJ2-7, the complete variable domain is DGGITQSPKYLFRKEGQNVTLSCEQNLNHDAMYWYRQDPGQGLRLIYYSQIVNDFQKGDIAEGYSVSREKKESFPLTVTSAQKNPTAFYLCASSISYPSGVTYEQYFGPGTRLTVT.

This clone was detected only once. V gene TRBV15 combines with J gene TRBJ1-1, with a possible D match to TRBD1 (6 bases). The CDR3 extends over 14 amino acids. The V gene's germline CDR1 is LNHNV and CDR2 YYDKDF (reference sequence). Trimming removed 2 bases from V and 2 bases from J, with 9 bases in between. CDR3 protein: CATSRKGTNTEAFF. The CDR3 DNA sequence: TGTGCCACCAGCAGAAAGGGGACAAACACTGAAGCTTTCTTT. Full variable domain (rest looked up from reference TRBV15 and TRBJ1-1): DAMVIQNPRYQVTQFGKPVTLSCSQTLNHNVMYWYQQKSSQAPKLLFHYYDKDFNNEADTPDNFQSRRPNTSFCFLDIRSPGLGDTAMYLCATSRKGTNTEAFFGQGTRLTVV.

In its sample, this clone is medium-sized (0.01 to 0.1%). The chain combines TRBV6-4 with TRBJ2-3; no clear D. CDR1 and CDR2 from the germline V gene are MRHNA and SNTAGT. V was cut by 2 bases and J by 0 bases, with 3 bases left in between. This CDR3 contains 13 residues. The CDR3 here is CASSDGSTDTQYF. The CDR3 nucleotides read TGTGCCAGCAGTGACGGGAGCACAGATACGCAGTATTTT.

V usage is TRBV5-5 and J usage is TRBJ2-7; unclear D gene. The germline CDR1 and CDR2 sequences are SGHKS and YYEKEE (reference sequence). CDR3 size: 14 residues. Between the trimmed V and J ends, which lost 0 bases and 2 bases, there was a span of 9 bases. The CDR3 spells CASSLAVSAYEQYF. In nucleotides, the CDR3 is TGTGCCAGCAGCTTGGCCGTGAGCGCCTACGAGCAGTACTTC.

The CDR3 nucleotides are TGTGCCAGCAGCCCCTACTCGGCCTACGAGCAGTACTTC. The encoded protein is CASSPYSAYEQYF. The chain recombines TRBV7-9 with TRBJ2-7; D not resolved. From germline, CDR1 is SEHNR and CDR2 FQNEAQ (reference sequence). The CDR3 length is 13 residues. V dropped 5 bases and J dropped 2 bases, with 10 bases sitting between them.

The chain employs TRBV6-5 and TRBJ2-7; 7 bases map to TRBD1. The CDR3 length is 16 residues. V lost 0 bases to trimming and J lost 2 bases; unmatched junction nucleotides: 7. CDR1 and CDR2 from the germline V gene are MNHEY and SVGAGI. CDR3 residues: CASSYSTGAKTYEQYF. The DNA for the CDR3 is TGTGCCAGCAGTTACTCCACAGGGGCCAAGACCTACGAGCAGTACTTC.

The gene calls are TRBV19 and TRBJ1-2; 7 bases align to TRBD1. Germline V gives CDR1 LNHDA, CDR2 SQIVND (reference sequence). After removal of 5 bases from V and 4 bases from J, the junction contained 7 bases not matched to a gene. This CDR3 region has 14 residues. The CDR3 loop is CASSPYAGGYGYTF. CDR3 bases: TGTGCCAGTAGTCCCTATGCAGGGGGCTATGGCTACACCTTC.

The V gene is TRBV5-4, the J gene TRBJ2-7, with D possibly matching TRBD2 (5 bases). This CDR3 spans 12 amino acids. The germline CDR1 and CDR2 sequences are SGHNT and YYREEE (reference sequence). The V end was cut by 4 bases, the J end by 5 bases, with 10 bases between. The DNA for the CDR3 is TGTGCCAGCAGCCTCTCCGGGGACGAGCAGTACTTC. Residues: CASSLSGDEQYF.

This clone was detected once. The chain combines TRBV16 with TRBJ2-1; D uncertain. Germline V gene sequence: CDR1 KGHSY, CDR2 FQNENV. CDR3 length equals 13 residues. Trimming removed 4 bases at V and 0 bases at J, with 4 bases between. The CDR3 region has the DNA TGTGCCAGCAGCCTGAGCTCCTACAATGAGCAGTTCTTC. Amino acid sequence: CASSLSSYNEQFF.

The gene calls are TRBV28 and TRBJ2-7; D perhaps matches TRBD1 (5 bases). This CDR3 comprises 16 residues. V was clipped by 1 base and J by 3 bases, with 16 bases between them. CDR1 and CDR2 from the germline V gene are MDHEN and SYDVKM. The CDR3, as DNA: TGTGCCAGCAGTTTATCCTCGGCCAGGGTTCTCTACGAGCAGTACTTC. It yields the protein CASSLSSARVLYEQYF.

The J gene is TRBJ1-2, the V gene TRBV27; TRBD1 agrees at 10 bases. The germline gives CDR1 MNHEY, CDR2 SMNVEV (reference sequence). The V segment lost 2 bases and the J segment 7 bases; nucleotides outside the gene matches: 7. This CDR3 region has 15 residues. The CDR3 sequence is CASSLIPTGGSGYTF. The CDR3 DNA reads as TGTGCCAGCAGTTTAATCCCGACAGGGGGCTCTGGCTACACCTTC.

This chain joins TRBV29-1 and TRBJ2-5, with 7 bases fitting TRBD1. In germline, CDR1 is SQVTM, CDR2 ANQGSEA. Losses at the gene ends were 3 bases for V and 3 bases for J; bases not matched to a gene: 10. The CDR3 runs 15 residues. CDR3 amino acids: CSVDFAGTEEETQYF. The CDR3, as DNA: TGCAGCGTTGATTTCGCCGGGACAGAGGAAGAGACCCAGTACTTC.

This sequence joins TRBV4-1 and TRBJ2-7; D gene ambiguous. The CDR3 contains 17 residues. Germline values: CDR1 MGHRA, CDR2 YSYEKL. The germline V and J ends were trimmed by 1 base and 6 bases, with 22 bases remaining between them. Written as DNA, the CDR3 is TGCGCCAGCAGCCAAGTCCGAACCTACCTTGCCCCCTCCGAGCAGTACTTC. This encodes CASSQVRTYLAPSEQYF.